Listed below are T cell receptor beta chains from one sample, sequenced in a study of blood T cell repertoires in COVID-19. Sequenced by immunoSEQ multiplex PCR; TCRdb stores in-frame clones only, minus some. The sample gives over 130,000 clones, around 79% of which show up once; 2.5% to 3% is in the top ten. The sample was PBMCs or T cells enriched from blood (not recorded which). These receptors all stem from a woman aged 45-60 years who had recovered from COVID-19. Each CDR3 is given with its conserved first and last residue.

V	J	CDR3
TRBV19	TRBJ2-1	CASSSRTSGDNEQFF
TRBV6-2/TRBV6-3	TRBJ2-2	CASSFGLAGGNGELFF
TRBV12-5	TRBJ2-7	CASGLDPSWSGHEQYF
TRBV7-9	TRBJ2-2	CASSPGGTGRETGELFF
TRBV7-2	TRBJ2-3	CASSPHKRVRGPTDTQYF
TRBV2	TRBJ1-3	CASSEGDRANTIYF
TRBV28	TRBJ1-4	CASSAGGSEEKLFF
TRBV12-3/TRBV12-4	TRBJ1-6	CASSRQGASPLHF
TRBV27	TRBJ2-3	CASSSTSGGSTDTQYF
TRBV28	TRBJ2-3	CASSLTGGADTQYF
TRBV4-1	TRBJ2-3	CASKFGGSTDTQYF
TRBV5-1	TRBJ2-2	CASSSGTGNTGELFF
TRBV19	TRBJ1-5	CASTRGAGVQPQHF
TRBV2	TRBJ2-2	CASSELRGTGELFF
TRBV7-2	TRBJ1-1	CASSSEWGVSHTEAFF
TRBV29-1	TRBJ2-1	CSVYRGYNEQFF